The TCR beta chain described here comes from a study of memory CD4+ T cells and cytomegalovirus serostatus. Generated by immunoSEQ multiplex PCR, the TCRdb table keeps only in-frame clones and is missing some. The repertoire has some 26,000 clones, around 72% of them found once; the top ten carry around 0.68%. The sort gate was single viable CD3+CD4+CD8-CD45RO+ cells for memory CD4+ T cells. This clone appeared a few times. The CDR3 has 16 residues. Germline V gene sequence: CDR1 SGHTA, CDR2 FQGNSA. Trimming removed 2 bases from V and 1 base from J, with 14 bases in between. Sequenced: memory CD4+ T cells from blood. This chain joins TRBV7-2 and TRBJ1-1; possible D gene TRBD1, 6 bases. The sequence came from an adult in good health and CMV-seronegative. CDR3 nucleotides: TGTGCCAGCAGCTTACGTCTAGGACAGACGAACACTGAAGCTTTCTTT. Protein product: CASSLRLGQTNTEAFF.